This T cell receptor (beta chain) was recovered during a study of high-grade serous ovarian cancer treatment subgroups (dated by TCRdb to the early 2020s). Study-level background: A mean of approximately 14,000 reads and more than 7,000 unique TCR beta rearrangements per sample was generated by sequencing. Under a laparoscopic triage algorithm, patients with high-grade serous ovarian cancer were grouped by complete gross resection or by neoadjuvant chemotherapy response, and the study profiled the TCR beta repertoires of these patients. One primary tumor sample and two metastatic tumor samples were collected from each patient, for a total of some 88 samples. The cohort comprised some 30 patients: some ten with no residual disease after primary surgery (R0), some ten excellent NACT responders, and some ten poor NACT responders. Broad study findings and their caveats: Repertoire similarity between tumors of the same patient ranged roughly 0.1 to 0.79, whereas almost no similarity was seen between different patients. TCR clonal relatedness correlated positively with neoantigen level and, by trend, with copy number variation and mutation load from whole-genome sequencing. TCR repertoire analyses focused on CDR3; CDR1 and CDR2 were not analyzed. Because bulk tumor TCR sequencing provided no spatial information, insight into HGSC tumor complexity and diversity was limited.

Notes on this clone: Its antigen is still unknown. The input lacks base qualities; no much larger clone sits a single base away.

The 90 tumor samples underwent high-throughput TCR profiling using ImmunoSEQ. Turning to the authors' computational methods: Richness (unique productive sequences), clonality, evenness and relatedness were included as repertoire diversity metrics, and similarity between samples was assessed with the Bhattacharyya coefficient. A sensitivity analysis that removed TCRs with fewer than two reads produced consistent conclusions. TCRdb's version of the immuneACCESS table is confined to in-frame rearrangements and falls short of the full clone set. An unresolved V gene accounts for under half of the shortfall where checked; the remainder is of unknown origin. V and J calls and clone size follow that table, whereas D and trimming were derived from the DNA. This sample lists about 4,900 clones; about 70% were detected once. The ten most abundant clones make up roughly 15% of the sample. Trimming at the junction amounts to 5 bases on V and 3 bases on J, and the germline ends lie 22 bases apart. From the germline V gene (reference sequence), CDR1 is LNHDA and CDR2 is SQIVND. Counted from cysteine to phenylalanine, this CDR3 has 18 amino acids. The entry retains the CDR3 DNA only, 54 bases that are in frame from base 1.

The tumor samples were collected prior to definitive surgery or chemotherapy. Genomic DNA extraction was performed by the MD Anderson Biospecimen Extraction Resource, and TCR sequencing was carried out by the MD Anderson Cancer Genomics Laboratory. Sequenced sample: tumor tissue. The receptor chain draws on TRBV19 and TRBJ2-2, with TRBD2 as a weak D call on 5 bases. The receptor was isolated from a human donor with high-grade serous ovarian cancer. This receptor has the CDR3 CASSVDVLVYGDTGELFF. The DNA sequence reads TGTGCCAGTAGTGTGGACGTACTTGTCTACGGGGACACCGGGGAGCTGTTTTTT.